This T cell receptor beta chain was captured by sequencing in a study of T cell responses to AZD1222 COVID-19 vaccine. Study-wide results and caveats: Clonal diversity may have been underestimated, and the donors were mostly white British, with more females than males.

Profiled with immunoSEQ multiplex PCR; TCRdb holds only in-frame clones, not every one. The table lists fewer than 200,000 clones, roughly 90% of them singletons. The CDR3 length is 15 residues. Germline values: CDR1 MNHEY, CDR2 SMNVEV (reference sequence). V lost 2 bases to trimming and J lost 5 bases, with 16 bases between them. Points on this clone: Its specificity is unknown.

The input for sequencing was peripheral blood, taken 28 days after the second AZD1222 dose. The J gene is TRBJ2-7, the V gene TRBV27; D is unresolved. The source is an adult who received the AZD1222 COVID-19 vaccine. This CDR3 reads CASSLNPLRHHEQYF. CDR3 sequence (DNA): TGTGCCAGCAGTTTAAATCCCCTCCGACACCACGAGCAGTACTTC.